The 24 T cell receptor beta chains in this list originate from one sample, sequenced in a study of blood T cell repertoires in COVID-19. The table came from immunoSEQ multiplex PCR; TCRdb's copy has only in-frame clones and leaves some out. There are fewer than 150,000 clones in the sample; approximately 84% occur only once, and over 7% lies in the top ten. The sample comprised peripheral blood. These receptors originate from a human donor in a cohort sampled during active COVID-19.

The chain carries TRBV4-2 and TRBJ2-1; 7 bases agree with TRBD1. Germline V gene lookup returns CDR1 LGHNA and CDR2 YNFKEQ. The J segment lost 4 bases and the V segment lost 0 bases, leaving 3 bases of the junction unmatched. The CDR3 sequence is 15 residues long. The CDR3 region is CASSQDETGYNEQFF. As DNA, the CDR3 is TGTGCCAGCAGCCAAGATGAGACAGGGTACAATGAGCAGTTCTTC.

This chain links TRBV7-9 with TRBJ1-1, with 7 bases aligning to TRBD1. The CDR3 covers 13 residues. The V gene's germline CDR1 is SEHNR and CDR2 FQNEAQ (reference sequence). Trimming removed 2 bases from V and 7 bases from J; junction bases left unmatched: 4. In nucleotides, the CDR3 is TGTGCCAGCAGCTTACGGGCAGGGGGTGAAGCTTTCTTT. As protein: CASSLRAGGEAFF.

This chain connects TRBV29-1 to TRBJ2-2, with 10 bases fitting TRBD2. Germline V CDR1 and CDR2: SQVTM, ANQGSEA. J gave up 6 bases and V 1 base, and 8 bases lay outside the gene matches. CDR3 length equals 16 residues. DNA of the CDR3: TGCAGCGTTGAAGTGTTAGCGGGGGGTCGCGCCGGGGAGCTGTTTTTT. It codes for CSVEVLAGGRAGELFF.

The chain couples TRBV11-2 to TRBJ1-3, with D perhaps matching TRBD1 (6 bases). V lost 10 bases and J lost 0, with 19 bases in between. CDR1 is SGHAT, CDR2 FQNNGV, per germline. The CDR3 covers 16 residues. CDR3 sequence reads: CATTLGQTISGNTIYF. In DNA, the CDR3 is TGTGCCACCACCCTAGGACAGACAATCTCTGGAAACACCATATATTTT.

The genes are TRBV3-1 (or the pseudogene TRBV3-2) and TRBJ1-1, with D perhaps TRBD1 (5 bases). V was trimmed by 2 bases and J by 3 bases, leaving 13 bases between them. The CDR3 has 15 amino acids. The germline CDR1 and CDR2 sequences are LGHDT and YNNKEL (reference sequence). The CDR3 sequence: CASSQPTVAHTEAFF. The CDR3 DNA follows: TGTGCCAGCAGCCAACCGACAGTAGCCCACACTGAAGCTTTCTTT.

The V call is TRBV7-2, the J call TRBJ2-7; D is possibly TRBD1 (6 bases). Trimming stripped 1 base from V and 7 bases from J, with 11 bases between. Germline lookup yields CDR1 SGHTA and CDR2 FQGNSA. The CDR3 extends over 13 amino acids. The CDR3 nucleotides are TGTGCCAGCAGCTTAGACTTCCAGGGGGAGCAGTACTTC. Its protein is CASSLDFQGEQYF.

DNA for the CDR3: TGTGCCAGCAGCTTAGTCGTCCCCCAGGTTCTTCAAGAGACCCAGTACTTC. This translates into CASSLVVPQVLQETQYF. The J gene is TRBJ2-5, the V gene TRBV11-3; no clear D gene. The CDR3 consists of 17 residues. Germline assignment: CDR1 SGHNT and CDR2 YENEEA. The germline V and J ends were trimmed by 1 base and 2 bases, with 17 bases remaining between them.

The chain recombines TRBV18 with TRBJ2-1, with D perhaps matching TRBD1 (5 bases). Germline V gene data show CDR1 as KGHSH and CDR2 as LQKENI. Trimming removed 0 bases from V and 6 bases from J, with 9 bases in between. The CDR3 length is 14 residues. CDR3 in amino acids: CASSPPSGFNEQFF. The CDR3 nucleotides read TGTGCCAGCTCACCACCCTCAGGGTTCAATGAGCAGTTCTTC.

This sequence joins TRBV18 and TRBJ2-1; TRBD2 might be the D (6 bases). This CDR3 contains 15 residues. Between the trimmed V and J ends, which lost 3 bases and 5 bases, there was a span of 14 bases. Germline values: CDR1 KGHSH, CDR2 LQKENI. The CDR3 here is CASSPMAGRNNEQFF. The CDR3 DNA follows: TGTGCCAGCTCACCGATGGCGGGGCGGAACAATGAGCAGTTCTTC. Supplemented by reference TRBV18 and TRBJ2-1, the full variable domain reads NAGVMQNPRHLVRRRGQEARLRCSPMKGHSHVYWYRQLPEEGLKFMVYLQKENIIDESGMPKERFSAEFPKEGPSILRIQQVVRGDSAAYFCASSPMAGRNNEQFFGPGTRLTVL.

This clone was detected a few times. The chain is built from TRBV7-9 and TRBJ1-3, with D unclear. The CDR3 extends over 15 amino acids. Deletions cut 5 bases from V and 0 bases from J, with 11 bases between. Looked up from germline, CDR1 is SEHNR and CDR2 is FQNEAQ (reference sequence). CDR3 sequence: CASSLRGHSGNTIYF. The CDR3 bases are TGTGCCAGCAGCCTACGCGGGCACTCTGGAAACACCATATATTTT.

CDR3 coding DNA: TGTGCCATCAGTGACCCGGACAGCGCTCAAGCTTTCTTT. Translation gives CAISDPDSAQAFF. The chain couples TRBV10-3 to TRBJ1-1; D is possibly TRBD1 (6 bases). The length of the CDR3 is 13 residues. The ends were cut back, 3 bases at V and 9 bases at J, with 14 bases in the middle. From germline, CDR1 is ENHRY and CDR2 SYGVKD.

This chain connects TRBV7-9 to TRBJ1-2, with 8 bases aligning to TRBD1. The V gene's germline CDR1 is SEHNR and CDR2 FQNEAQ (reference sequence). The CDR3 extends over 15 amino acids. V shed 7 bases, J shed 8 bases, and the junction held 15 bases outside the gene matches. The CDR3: CASNGIRDRIAGYTF. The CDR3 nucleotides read TGTGCCAGCAACGGGATCCGGGACAGGATAGCGGGCTACACCTTC.

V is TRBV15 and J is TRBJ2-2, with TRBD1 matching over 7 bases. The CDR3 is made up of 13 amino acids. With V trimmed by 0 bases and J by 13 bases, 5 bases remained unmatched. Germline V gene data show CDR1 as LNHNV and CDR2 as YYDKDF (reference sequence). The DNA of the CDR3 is TGTGCCACCAGCAGAGACCTGGACAGGAGGCTGTTTTTT. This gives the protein CATSRDLDRRLFF.

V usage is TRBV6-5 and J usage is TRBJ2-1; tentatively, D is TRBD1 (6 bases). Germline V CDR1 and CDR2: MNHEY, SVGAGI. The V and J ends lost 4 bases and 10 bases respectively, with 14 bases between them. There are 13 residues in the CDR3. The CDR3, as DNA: TGTGCCAGCAGTTCTGAGACCGGGACAGAGCAGTTCTTC. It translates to CASSSETGTEQFF.

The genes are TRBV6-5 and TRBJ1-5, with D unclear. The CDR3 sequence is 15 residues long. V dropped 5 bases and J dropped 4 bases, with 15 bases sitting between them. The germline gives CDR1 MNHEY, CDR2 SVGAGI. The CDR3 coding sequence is TGTGCCAGCAGTCCCCGGGCCCGCGGGAATCAGCCCCAGCATTTT. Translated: CASSPRARGNQPQHF.

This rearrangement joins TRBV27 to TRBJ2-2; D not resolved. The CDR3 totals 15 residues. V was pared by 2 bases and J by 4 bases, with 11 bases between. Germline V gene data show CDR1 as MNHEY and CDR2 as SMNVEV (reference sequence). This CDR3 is CASSLNSPGTGELFF. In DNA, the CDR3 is TGTGCCAGCAGTTTAAATAGCCCTGGCACCGGGGAGCTGTTTTTT.

The CDR3 nucleotides are TGTGCCAGCAGCTTAGGGGTGCGACAGAACTTTGTCTCTGGAAACACCATATATTTT. Protein: CASSLGVRQNFVSGNTIYF. V is TRBV5-6 and J is TRBJ1-3, with a possible D match to TRBD1 (5 bases). Germline V CDR1 and CDR2: SGHDT, YYEEEE. The V gene lost 2 bases and the J gene lost 0 bases, with 21 bases spanning the gap. The CDR3 loop spans 19 amino acids. The full variable domain, its missing parts supplied by reference TRBV5-6 and TRBJ1-3, is DAGVTQSPTHLIKTRGQQVTLRCSPKSGHDTVSWYQQALGQGPQFIFQYYEEEERQRGNFPDRFSGHQFPNYSSELNVNALLLGDSALYLCASSLGVRQNFVSGNTIYFGEGSWLTVV.

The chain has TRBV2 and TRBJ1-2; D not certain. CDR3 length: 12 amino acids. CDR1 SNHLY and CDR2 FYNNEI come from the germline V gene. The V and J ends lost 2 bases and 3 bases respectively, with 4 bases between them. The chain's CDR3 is CASSEQYYGYTF. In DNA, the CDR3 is TGTGCCAGCAGTGAACAGTACTATGGCTACACCTTC.

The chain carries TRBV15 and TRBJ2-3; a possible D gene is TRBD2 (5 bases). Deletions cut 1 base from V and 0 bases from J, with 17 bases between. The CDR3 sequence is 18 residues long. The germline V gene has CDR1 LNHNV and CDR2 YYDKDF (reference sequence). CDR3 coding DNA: TGTGCCACCAGCAGAGGGAGCGGCGGCTTATCTAGCACAGATACGCAGTATTTT. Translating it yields CATSRGSGGLSSTDTQYF.

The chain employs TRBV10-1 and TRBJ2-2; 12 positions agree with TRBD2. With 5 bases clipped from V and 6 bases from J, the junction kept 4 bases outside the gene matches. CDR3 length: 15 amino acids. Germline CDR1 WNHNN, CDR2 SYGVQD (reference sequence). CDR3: CASSSSGGAAGELFF. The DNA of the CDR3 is TGCGCCAGCAGTTCTAGCGGGGGGGCCGCCGGGGAGCTGTTTTTT.

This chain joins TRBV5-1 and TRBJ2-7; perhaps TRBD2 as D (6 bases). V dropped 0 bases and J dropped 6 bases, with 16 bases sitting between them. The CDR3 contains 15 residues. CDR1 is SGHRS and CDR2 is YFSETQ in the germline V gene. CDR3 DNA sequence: TGCGCCAGCAGCTTGGGAGGACGGGGAGGATCCGAGCAGTACTTC. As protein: CASSLGGRGGSEQYF.

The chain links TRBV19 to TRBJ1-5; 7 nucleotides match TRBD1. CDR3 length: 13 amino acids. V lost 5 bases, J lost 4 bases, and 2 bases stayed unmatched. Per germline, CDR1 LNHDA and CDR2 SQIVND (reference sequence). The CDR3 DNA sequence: TGTGCCAGTAGTCAACAGGGGAATCAGCCCCAGCATTTT. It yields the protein CASSQQGNQPQHF. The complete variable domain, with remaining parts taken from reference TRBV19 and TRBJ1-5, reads DGGITQSPKYLFRKEGQNVTLSCEQNLNHDAMYWYRQDPGQGLRLIYYSQIVNDFQKGDIAEGYSVSREKKESFPLTVTSAQKNPTAFYLCASSQQGNQPQHFGDGTRLSIL.

This chain's CDR3 is CASSQATAIDTQYF. The CDR3 region has the DNA TGCGCCAGCAGCCAAGCGACAGCAATAGATACGCAGTATTTT. The rearrangement joins TRBV4-1 to TRBJ2-3; TRBD1 is a possible D gene (5 bases). Deletions cut 1 base from V and 5 bases from J, with 10 bases between. The germline CDR1 and CDR2 sequences are MGHRA and YSYEKL. The CDR3 is 14 residues long.

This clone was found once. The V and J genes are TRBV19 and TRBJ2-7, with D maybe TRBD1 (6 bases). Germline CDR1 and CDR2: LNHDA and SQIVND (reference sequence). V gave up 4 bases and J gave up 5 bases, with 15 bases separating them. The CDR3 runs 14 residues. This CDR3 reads CASSKSRGPHEQYF. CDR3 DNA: TGTGCCAGTAGTAAATCCAGGGGCCCCCACGAGCAGTACTTC.